This is a list of T cell receptor beta chains from one sample in a study of molecular identifiers for immune sequencing clone quantification. TCRdb called the PCR reads again in MiXCR, with one record for every CDR3 protein. The data hold 80,000 to 130,000 distinct CDR3 sequences, with roughly 38% observed a single time. Source material: naive CD8+ T cells from blood, with Jurkat cell RNA spiked in. The receptors come from a human donor in good health. Some libraries in this study had Jurkat cell RNA spiked in. Each CDR3 is given with its conserved first and last residue. The D gene is left open where the match is weak. For some rows the clone size is stated as once, few or many, or as a class when expanded; others skip it.

clone_size	v_call	j_call	d_call	cdr3_nt	cdr3_aa
-	TRBV12-3/TRBV12-4	TRBJ2-1	-	TGTGCCAGCCACGACGGACTACGGCAGTTCTTC	CASHDGLRQFF
few	TRBV9	TRBJ2-1	TRBD2	TGTGCCAGCAGCCCCTGGCGGGAGGAATACAATGAGCAGTTCTTC	CASSPWREEYNEQFF
-	TRBV27	TRBJ1-6	-	TGTGCCAGCAGTTTTTTTAATTCACCCCTCCACTTT	CASSFFNSPLHF
-	TRBV28	TRBJ2-7	TRBD1	TGTGCCAGCACCCTCTCGGACAGGGATAGGAGGTACGAGCAGTACTTC	CASTLSDRDRRYEQYF
few	TRBV11-2	TRBJ2-3	-	TGTGCCAGCAGTACTGTGGTGGGCAGCCCCACAGATACGCAGTATTTT	CASSTVVGSPTDTQYF
few	TRBV20-1	TRBJ2-7	-	TGCAGTGCTAATACTCTTGGGCAGTACTTC	CSANTLGQYF
few	TRBV4-3	TRBJ2-7	-	TGCGCCAGCAGCCCAAGCGCCGAAGGGGCCTACGAGCAGTACTTC	CASSPSAEGAYEQYF
-	TRBV6-5	TRBJ2-3	-	TGTGCCAGCAGTTCAGACCGGGCAGATACGCAGTATTTT	CASSSDRADTQYF
-	TRBV28	TRBJ1-3	TRBD1	TGTGCCAGCACTTTGGGGGACAGGGGGCTACTCTCTGGAAACACCATATATTTT	CASTLGDRGLLSGNTIYF
once	TRBV27	TRBJ2-1	-	TGTGCCAGCAGTTCGGGCATCTCCTACAATGAGCAGTTCTTC	CASSSGISYNEQFF
many	TRBV7-6	TRBJ2-7	-	TGTGCCAGCAGCCCGAGGGACACCTCCTACGAGCAGTACTTC	CASSPRDTSYEQYF
-	TRBV7-9	TRBJ2-1	-	TGTGCCAGGGATGGGCCGGCGAGGAATGAGCAGTTCTTC	CARDGPARNEQFF
-	TRBV12-3/TRBV12-4	TRBJ2-2	TRBD2	TGTGCCAGCAGTTTAGGGGACGGGAGGGCCCCCGGGGAGCTGTTTTTT	CASSLGDGRAPGELFF
-	TRBV7-2	TRBJ2-7	TRBD2	TGTGCCAGCGGCTTAGACGGCAGCGGGAGCTACGAGCAGTACTTC	CASGLDGSGSYEQYF
few	TRBV4-1	TRBJ2-7	TRBD1	TGCGCCAGCAGCCGCCAAAGGGACAGGAGGTACGAGCAGTACTTC	CASSRQRDRRYEQYF
-	TRBV3-1	TRBJ2-5	TRBD2	TGTGCCAGCAGCCCATTAGCGGGAGGAGAAGAGACCCAGTACTTC	CASSPLAGGEETQYF
-	TRBV11-2	TRBJ2-5	-	TGTGCCAGCAGCTTACGGGCGACCCAGTACTTC	CASSLRATQYF
-	TRBV7-6	TRBJ2-7	TRBD1	TGTGCCAGCAGCCAGACAGGGGGCGTATTCGAGCAGTACTTC	CASSQTGGVFEQYF
-	TRBV12-3/TRBV12-4	TRBJ2-2	-	TGTGCCAGCACCTCTCCCCCCTGGCGGACAAGGAACACCGGGGAGCTGTTTTTT	CASTSPPWRTRNTGELFF
many	TRBV7-6	TRBJ2-2	-	TGTGCCAGCAGCTTAGTCCTGGATCTAAGGGTCGGGGAGCTGTTTTTT	CASSLVLDLRVGELFF
many	TRBV5-4	TRBJ2-3	-	TGTGCCAGCAGCTTGGCCAGGGCGGGACTCCCCTTCACAGATACGCAGTATTTT	CASSLARAGLPFTDTQYF
-	TRBV4-2	TRBJ2-7	-	TGTGCCAGCAGCCAAGATCTTCGTTCCACCTACGAGCAGTACTTC	CASSQDLRSTYEQYF
few	TRBV2	TRBJ2-2	-	TGTGCCAGCAGTGACGATTCACAGGGTTCGAACACCGGGGAGCTGTTTTTT	CASSDDSQGSNTGELFF
few	TRBV12-3/TRBV12-4	TRBJ2-7	TRBD1	TGTGCCAGCAGGACAGGGGCCCACGAGCAGTACTTC	CASRTGAHEQYF
-	TRBV20-1	TRBJ2-2	-	TGCAGTGCTAGAGGAGGTGGCCCCGGGGAGCTGTTTTTT	CSARGGGPGELFF
few	TRBV3-1	TRBJ2-7	TRBD2	TGTGCCAGCAGCCAAAAAGGACTAGCGGGATCCTACGAGCAGTACTTC	CASSQKGLAGSYEQYF
-	TRBV19	TRBJ1-1	-	TGTGCCAGTAGTATTGTAGCGAACACTGAAGCTTTCTTT	CASSIVANTEAFF
-	TRBV28	TRBJ2-7	-	TGTGCCAGCGAGAATCGCCAGCAGGCCTACGAGCAGTACTTC	CASENRQQAYEQYF
-	TRBV5-1	TRBJ1-6	-	TGCGCCAGCAGCTTGTGGGGGGTTTTGCGGAATTCACCCCTCCACTTT	CASSLWGVLRNSPLHF
-	TRBV28	TRBJ2-5	-	TGTGCCAGCAGTTTCTTAGCCGCGACGACCCAGTACTTC	CASSFLAATTQYF
many	TRBV11-2	TRBJ2-7	-	TGTGCCAGCCGGGACACCGAGCAGTACTTC	CASRDTEQYF
-	TRBV28	TRBJ1-5	-	TGTGCCAGCAAGTTAACCGACAGCGACATTCAGCCCCAGCATTTT	CASKLTDSDIQPQHF
-	TRBV11-3	TRBJ2-7	-	TGTGCCAGCAGCTCCACCGCCCACGAGCAGTACTTC	CASSSTAHEQYF
many	TRBV28	TRBJ2-1	-	TGTGCCAGCAGTTTTCTGGGGAATGAGCAGTTCTTC	CASSFLGNEQFF
-	TRBV27	TRBJ2-3	-	TGTGCCAGCAGTTTTAAGGGAACAGATACGCAGTATTTT	CASSFKGTDTQYF
few	TRBV6-4	TRBJ2-5	TRBD2	TGTGCCAGCACCCCAGGGCGGGAGTTGGAGACCCAGTACTTC	CASTPGRELETQYF
many	TRBV7-6	TRBJ2-3	-	TGTGCCAGCAGCTTAGAGCGGCCGAGGGGCACAGATACGCAGTATTTT	CASSLERPRGTDTQYF
-	TRBV7-9	TRBJ2-3	-	TGTGCCAGCAAAGGATTTGGCGGATTCACAGATACGCGGTATTTT	CASKGFGGFTDTRYF
many	TRBV5-1	TRBJ1-1	-	TGCGCCAGCAGCTGGGACACCTACACTGAAGCTTTCTTT	CASSWDTYTEAFF
-	TRBV6-5	TRBJ2-7	TRBD1	TGTGCCGGCAGTTACACCCGACAGGGACCCTACGAGCAGTACTTC	CAGSYTRQGPYEQYF
-	TRBV28	TRBJ1-1	-	TGTGCAAGCAGTCTTACCAGGGCCCCATCGAACACTGAAGCTTTCTTT	CASSLTRAPSNTEAFF
many	TRBV7-9	TRBJ2-2	-	TGTGCCAGCAGCTCTTTAAAGGAGCTGTTTTTT	CASSSLKELFF
-	TRBV7-2	TRBJ2-6	-	TGTGCCAGCAGCTTATATGCACAGGGCCCGTCCCGGGCCAACGTCCTGACTTTC	CASSLYAQGPSRANVLTF
few	TRBV24-1	TRBJ2-1	-	TGTGCCACCAGTGATTTGGGGCTAGAGCAGTTCTTC	CATSDLGLEQFF
-	TRBV7-3	TRBJ2-2	TRBD2	TGTGCCAGCAGCATAACGAGGGCGGGAGGGCTCACCGGGGAGCTGTTTTTT	CASSITRAGGLTGELFF
few	TRBV20-1	TRBJ1-5	TRBD1	TGCAGTGCTAGAGCCCGGGACAGCTATAATCAGCCCCAGCATTTT	CSARARDSYNQPQHF
few	TRBV27	TRBJ2-1	-	TGTGCCAGCAGTTTTACAGGGTTCGATGAGCAGTTCTTC	CASSFTGFDEQFF
many	TRBV7-9	TRBJ2-6	-	TGTGCCAGCAGCTTAGCAGGCTCACCTGGGGCCAACGTCCTGACTTTC	CASSLAGSPGANVLTF
-	TRBV27	TRBJ2-7	-	TGTGCCAGCGGGCCGGGCTACGAGCAGAACTTC	CASGPGYEQNF
many	TRBV11-2	TRBJ2-3	-	TGTGCCAGCAGCTTAATCACAGATACGCAGTATTTT	CASSLITDTQYF
-	TRBV6-5	TRBJ2-7	-	TGTGCCAGCAACCCGACGGTGAGCTCCTACGAGCAGTACTTC	CASNPTVSSYEQYF